What follows are 27 T cell receptor beta chains derived from one specimen sequenced in a study of identical twins. Via MiXCR, TCRdb re-called the 5' RACE reads, giving one row per CDR3 protein. The table shows some 230,000 distinct CDR3 sequences, with 6% to 7% occurring only once. This sample was also put to use in a study of T cells expressing NK-cell markers.

The sample was CD8+ T cells sorted from blood. All receptors come from a young woman in good health.

This clonotype was counted a few times. The J gene is TRBJ1-2, the V gene TRBV29-1; D unclear. Trimming shortened V by 4 bases and J by 5 bases, and 11 bases separated the two germline ends. The CDR3 extends over 12 amino acids. Germline CDR1 and CDR2: SQVTM and ANQGSEA. The DNA of the CDR3 is TGCAGCGTTGGATGGGTTGGGTATGGCTACACCTTC. This translates into CSVGWVGYGYTF.

The CDR3 here is CASSHPVGSEQYF. The CDR3 DNA reads TGCGCCAGCAGTCACCCGGTGGGTAGCGAGCAGTACTTC. The V gene is TRBV5-1, the J gene TRBJ2-7; the D is unclear. Trimming pared 5 bases from V and 6 bases from J, leaving 15 bases between. The CDR3 runs to 13 residues. Germline V CDR1 and CDR2: SGHRS, YFSETQ. Variable domain in full (rest from reference TRBV5-1 and TRBJ2-7): KAGVTQTPRYLIKTRGQQVTLSCSPISGHRSVSWYQQTPGQGLQFLFEYFSETQRNKGNFPGRFSGRQFSNSRSEMNVSTLELGDSALYLCASSHPVGSEQYFGPGTRLTVT.

This clonotype was observed at least ten times. V gene TRBV2 combines with J gene TRBJ2-2; 11 bases are shared with TRBD1. The germline CDR1 and CDR2 sequences are SNHLY and FYNNEI. The V gene end was trimmed by 8 bases and the J gene end by 6 bases; junction bases not matched to a gene: 8. The CDR3 sequence is 15 residues long. CDR3 nucleotides: TGTGCCAGCTGCCCCGGACAGGGGGCGGCCGGGGAGCTGTTTTTT. Protein: CASCPGQGAAGELFF. Drawing the rest from reference TRBV2 and TRBJ2-2, the complete variable domain is EPEVTQTPSHQVTQMGQEVILRCVPISNHLYFYWYRQILGQKVEFLVSFYNNEISEKSEIFDDQFSVERPDGSNFTLKIRSTKLEDSAMYFCASCPGQGAAGELFFGEGSRLTVL.

J is TRBJ2-5 and V is TRBV11-2; D may be TRBD2 (7 bases). Germline assignment: CDR1 SGHAT and CDR2 FQNNGV. This CDR3 is 14 amino acids long. Trimming stripped 8 bases from V and 3 bases from J, with 16 bases between. CDR3 loop: CASGLWGGEETQYF. CDR3 nucleotide sequence: TGTGCCAGCGGCCTCTGGGGGGGCGAAGAGACCCAGTACTTC.

The sample holds many counts of this clonotype. The chain carries TRBV4-1 and TRBJ2-1; perhaps D is TRBD1 or TRBD2 (6 bases each). The CDR3 consists of 13 residues. CDR1 MGHRA and CDR2 YSYEKL come from the germline V gene. V lost 1 base to trimming and J lost 10 bases, with 11 bases between them. The CDR3 is CASSQAGAEEQFF. Here the CDR3 DNA reads TGCGCCAGCAGCCAAGCGGGGGCGGAGGAGCAGTTCTTC.

The chain carries TRBV20-1 and TRBJ2-2, with TRBD2 matching over 12 bases. The CDR3 has 17 amino acids. The germline CDR1 and CDR2 sequences are DFQATT and SNEGSKA (reference sequence). Unmatched junction bases numbered 11, after V lost 6 bases and J lost 3 bases. CDR3 nucleotides: TGCAGTGCCCTAGCGGCTAGCGGGAGGGCCGACACCGGGGAGCTGTTTTTT. It translates to CSALAASGRADTGELFF.

This clonotype was observed a handful of times. This chain uses TRBV11-2 with TRBJ1-2; D gene unclear. V was pared by 3 bases and J by 1 base, with 12 bases between. Per germline, CDR1 SGHAT and CDR2 FQNNGV. The CDR3 extends over 15 amino acids. The chain's CDR3 is CASSFAPGDNYGYTF. The CDR3 region has the DNA TGTGCCAGCAGCTTCGCTCCGGGCGATAACTATGGCTACACCTTC.

This clonotype was counted a few times. The V gene is TRBV2, the J gene TRBJ1-1; D gene ambiguous. The CDR3 is made up of 12 amino acids. With 5 bases removed from V and 7 bases from J, the gap between germline ends came to 11 bases. Germline lookup yields CDR1 SNHLY and CDR2 FYNNEI. CDR3 sequence: CASSRGPLEAFF. DNA of the CDR3: TGTGCCAGCAGTCGAGGGCCACTTGAAGCTTTCTTT.

This clonotype was detected many times. The chain has TRBV12-3 or TRBV12-4 and TRBJ1-5, with D uncertain. With 7 bases removed from V and 7 bases from J, the gap between germline ends came to 11 bases. This CDR3 is built from 12 residues. CDR3 in DNA: TGTGCCAGCACCGAGGCTGGCCAGCCCCAGCATTTT. Its protein product is CASTEAGQPQHF.

This clonotype was observed a handful of times. V gene TRBV18 combines with J gene TRBJ2-4, with 7 bases that match TRBD1. The CDR3 covers 19 residues. Germline assignment: CDR1 KGHSH and CDR2 LQKENI. Unmatched junction bases numbered 14, after V lost 3 bases and J lost 0 bases. The CDR3 nucleotides read TGTGCCAGCTCACCGGGGACAGAGCAGCCCGAACTAGCCAAAAACATTCAGTACTTC. Amino acid sequence: CASSPGTEQPELAKNIQYF.

In this sample, this clonotype turned up many times. J is TRBJ2-6 and V is TRBV27; D is ambiguous. Germline V CDR1 and CDR2: MNHEY, SMNVEV (reference sequence). V was clipped by 4 bases and J by 1 base, with 8 bases between them. The CDR3 has 15 amino acids. The CDR3 DNA is TGTGCCAGCAGTTCCATCCTTTCTGGGGCCAACGTCCTGACTTTC. Translating it yields CASSSILSGANVLTF.

The V and J genes are TRBV7-9 and TRBJ2-3; D might be TRBD2 (6 bases). The CDR3 runs 16 residues. Germline values: CDR1 SEHNR, CDR2 FQNEAQ (reference sequence). Trimming pared 6 bases from V and 3 bases from J, leaving 19 bases between. The CDR3 coding sequence is TGTGCCAGCAGTCCCCTCATAGGCGGAGGGACAGATACGCAGTATTTT. Its translation: CASSPLIGGGTDTQYF. Supplemented by reference TRBV7-9 and TRBJ2-3, the full variable domain reads DTGVSQNPRHKITKRGQNVTFRCDPISEHNRLYWYRQTLGQGPEFLTYFQNEAQLEKSRLLSDRFSAERPKGSFSTLEIQRTEQGDSAMYLCASSPLIGGGTDTQYFGPGTRLTVL.

The rearrangement links TRBV7-9 to TRBJ1-1; D uncertain. Germline CDR1 reads SEHNR; CDR2 reads FQNEAQ (reference sequence). The V gene lost 3 bases and the J gene lost 1 base, with 9 bases spanning the gap. The CDR3 runs 14 residues. CDR3 bases: TGTGCCAGCAGCTTGATACGGGGGAACACTGAAGCTTTCTTT. Translating gives CASSLIRGNTEAFF.

The chain employs TRBV19 and TRBJ2-1, with D possibly called TRBD1 or TRBD2 (6 bases each). The CDR3 length is 15 residues. V was clipped by 3 bases and J by 6 bases, with 15 bases between them. CDR1 and CDR2 from the germline V gene are LNHDA and SQIVND (reference sequence). CDR3 amino acids: CASSIGGAYPNEQFF. For the CDR3, the DNA is TGTGCCAGTAGTATCGGGGGCGCGTACCCCAATGAGCAGTTCTTC.

This clonotype was found many times. V is TRBV29-1 and J is TRBJ2-7; 12 bases are a match to TRBD2. CDR3 length equals 16 residues. V was pared by 4 bases and J by 5 bases, with 12 bases of the junction left unmatched. CDR1 SQVTM and CDR2 ANQGSEA come from the germline V gene. CDR3 DNA sequence: TGCAGCGTTGGTCTAGCGGGAGGGCCTCGGATCCACGAGCAGTACTTC. Residues: CSVGLAGGPRIHEQYF.

This clonotype was found a few times. The chain combines TRBV6-5 with TRBJ2-7; D gene ambiguous. The V end lost 4 bases, the J end lost 5 bases, and 9 bases lay between the germline ends. Germline V gene lookup returns CDR1 MNHEY and CDR2 SVGAGI. The CDR3 runs 12 residues. This chain's CDR3 is CASSSYDDEQYF. The CDR3 bases are TGTGCCAGCAGTTCCTACGATGACGAGCAGTACTTC.

This chain's CDR3 is CASTQPGRGKDEQYF. As DNA, the CDR3 is TGTGCCAGCACCCAGCCAGGCAGGGGTAAGGACGAGCAGTACTTC. The chain employs TRBV11-2 and TRBJ2-7; possible D gene TRBD1, 6 bases. Germline-derived CDR1 and CDR2 are SGHAT and FQNNGV. V shed 7 bases and J shed 5 bases, with 21 bases lying between them. The CDR3 has 15 amino acids.

In its sample, this clonotype was seen a few times. V and J are TRBV27 and TRBJ1-2; 9 positions agree with TRBD1. Germline V lookup: CDR1 MNHEY, CDR2 SMNVEV (reference sequence). CDR3 size: 17 residues. After removal of 6 bases from V and 6 bases from J, the junction contained 17 bases not matched to a gene. CDR3 in DNA: TGTGCCAGCAGCCAATCCCACTTACAGGGGGCAAGCGATGGCTACACCTTC. It specifies CASSQSHLQGASDGYTF.

The chain combines TRBV29-1 with TRBJ1-1; D is uncertain. Trimming removed 0 bases from V and 4 bases from J, with 3 bases in between. This CDR3 contains 11 residues. Germline values: CDR1 SQVTM, CDR2 ANQGSEA. The CDR3 nucleotides read TGCAGCGTTGAAGATCCCACTGAAGCTTTCTTT. Translating gives CSVEDPTEAFF.

This clonotype was detected ten times or more. The chain employs TRBV3-1 and TRBJ2-5, with D maybe TRBD2 (5 bases). The V and J ends lost 6 bases and 5 bases respectively, with 25 bases between them. Germline V lookup: CDR1 LGHDT, CDR2 YNNKEL (reference sequence). The length of the CDR3 is 17 residues. The CDR3 nucleotides read TGTGCCAGCAGTTTCTCACGCCGGGGTGCTAGTGGGGAGACCCAGTACTTC. Its translation: CASSFSRRGASGETQYF.

V is TRBV27 and J is TRBJ2-1; D ambiguous. Trimming removed 4 bases from V and 4 bases from J, with 17 bases in between. CDR3 size: 16 residues. Germline CDR1 MNHEY, CDR2 SMNVEV (reference sequence). The CDR3 loop reads CASSSLTGITYNEQFF. CDR3 bases: TGTGCCAGCAGTTCCCTAACGGGTATTACGTACAATGAGCAGTTCTTC.

The chain carries TRBV19 and TRBJ1-2; D is uncertain. The CDR3 is 13 residues long. The ends were cut back, 3 bases at V and 4 bases at J, with 9 bases in the middle. Germline-derived CDR1 and CDR2 are LNHDA and SQIVND (reference sequence). CDR3 region: CASSILLAYGYTF. CDR3 bases: TGTGCCAGTAGTATCCTGCTTGCCTATGGCTACACCTTC.

The gene calls are TRBV7-9 and TRBJ1-1; 9 positions match TRBD1. The CDR3 spans 12 residues. V lost 5 bases and J lost 8; bases outside the gene matches: 3. Germline V gene sequence: CDR1 SEHNR, CDR2 FQNEAQ (reference sequence). The CDR3 loop is CASSAGQGEAFF. CDR3 DNA: TGTGCCAGCAGCGCGGGACAGGGCGAAGCTTTCTTT.

The CDR3 loop is CSAGPAGGVDTQYF. The DNA for the CDR3 is TGCAGCGCCGGACCGGCGGGAGGGGTAGATACGCAGTATTTT. V is TRBV29-1 and J is TRBJ2-3, with 9 nucleotides matching TRBD2. With V trimmed by 7 bases and J by 5 bases, 10 bases remained unmatched. Germline V gene sequence: CDR1 SQVTM, CDR2 ANQGSEA. The CDR3 has 14 amino acids.

The chain links TRBV5-4 to TRBJ2-1; no definite D call. The germline gives CDR1 SGHNT, CDR2 YYREEE (reference sequence). This CDR3 contains 13 residues. V shed 0 bases and J shed 15 bases, with 16 bases lying between them. The CDR3 DNA follows: TGTGCCAGCAGCTTGGGATCGGAGTTGCGGCCGTTCTTC. It is translated as CASSLGSELRPFF.

Many counts were recorded for this clonotype. J is TRBJ1-1 and V is TRBV7-9; no firm D call. In germline, CDR1 is SEHNR, CDR2 FQNEAQ (reference sequence). The CDR3 runs to 15 residues. Trimming pared 1 base from V and 0 bases from J, leaving 9 bases between. The chain's CDR3 is CASSLVIALNTEAFF. The CDR3 DNA reads as TGTGCCAGCAGCTTAGTTATAGCTTTGAACACTGAAGCTTTCTTT.

This clonotype was recorded at least ten times. The chain uses TRBV7-9 and TRBJ1-4, with 9 bases that match TRBD1. Trimming cost V 4 bases and J 4 bases; bases outside gene matches: 4. The CDR3 runs 15 residues. In germline, CDR1 is SEHNR, CDR2 FQNEAQ (reference sequence). CDR3 sequence reads: CASSSPGQGNEKLFF. Written as DNA, the CDR3 is TGTGCCAGCAGCTCTCCGGGACAGGGTAATGAAAAACTGTTTTTT.